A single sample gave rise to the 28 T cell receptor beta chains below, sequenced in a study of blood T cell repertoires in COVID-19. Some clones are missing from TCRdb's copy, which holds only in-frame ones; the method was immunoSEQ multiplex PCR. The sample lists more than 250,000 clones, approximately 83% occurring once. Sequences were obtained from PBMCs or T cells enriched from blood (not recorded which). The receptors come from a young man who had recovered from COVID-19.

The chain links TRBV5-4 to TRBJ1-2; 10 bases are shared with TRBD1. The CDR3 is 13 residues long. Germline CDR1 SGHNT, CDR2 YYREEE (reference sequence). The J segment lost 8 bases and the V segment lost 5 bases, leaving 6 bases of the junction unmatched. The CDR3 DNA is TGTGCCAGCAGAGACAGGGGGCTTGACGGCTACACCTTC. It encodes CASRDRGLDGYTF.

The DNA of the CDR3 is TGTGCCTGGAGCGGGGGACAGAGTACCCATCAGCCCCAGCATTTT. Amino acids: CAWSGGQSTHQPQHF. This sequence joins TRBV30 and TRBJ1-5, with TRBD1 identical over 7 bases. Germline CDR1 GTSNPN, CDR2 SVGIG (reference sequence). With V trimmed by 3 bases and J by 5 bases, 10 bases remained unmatched. The CDR3 is made up of 15 amino acids. Variable domain in full (rest from reference TRBV30 and TRBJ1-5): SQTIHQWPATLVQPVGSPLSLECTVEGTSNPNLYWYRQAAGRGLQLLFYSVGIGQISSEVPQNLSASRPQDRQFILSSKKLLLSDSGFYLCAWSGGQSTHQPQHFGDGTRLSIL.

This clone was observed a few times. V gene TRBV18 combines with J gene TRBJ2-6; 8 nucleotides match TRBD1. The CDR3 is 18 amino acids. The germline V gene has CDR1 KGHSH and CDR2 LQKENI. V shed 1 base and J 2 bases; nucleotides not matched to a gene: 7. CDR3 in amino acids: CASSPLQVRGPGANVLTF. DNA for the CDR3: TGTGCCAGCTCACCACTACAGGTCAGGGGGCCTGGGGCCAACGTCCTGACTTTC.

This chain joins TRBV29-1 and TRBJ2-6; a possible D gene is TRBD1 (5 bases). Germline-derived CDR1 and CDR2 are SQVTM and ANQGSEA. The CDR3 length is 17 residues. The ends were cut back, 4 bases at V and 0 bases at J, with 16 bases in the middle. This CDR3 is CSVGFGHSASGANVLTF. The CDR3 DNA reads TGCAGCGTTGGATTCGGACATTCTGCCTCTGGGGCCAACGTCCTGACTTTC.

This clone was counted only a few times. The CDR3 DNA is TGTGCCAGCAGCTTAGGGGGGGTGCAGTACTTC. Protein sequence: CASSLGGVQYF. The V gene is TRBV7-6, the J gene TRBJ2-7; TRBD2 is a possible D gene (6 bases). CDR1 and CDR2 (germline): SGHVS, FNYEAQ. Deletions cut 1 base from V and 9 bases from J, with 7 bases between. This CDR3 is built from 11 residues.

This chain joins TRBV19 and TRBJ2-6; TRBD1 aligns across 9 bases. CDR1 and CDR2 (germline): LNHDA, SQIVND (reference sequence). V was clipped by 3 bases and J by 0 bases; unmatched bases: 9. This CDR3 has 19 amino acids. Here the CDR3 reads CASSMAIRDRVSGANVLTF. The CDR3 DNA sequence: TGTGCCAGTAGTATGGCGATCCGGGACAGGGTCTCTGGGGCCAACGTCCTGACTTTC.

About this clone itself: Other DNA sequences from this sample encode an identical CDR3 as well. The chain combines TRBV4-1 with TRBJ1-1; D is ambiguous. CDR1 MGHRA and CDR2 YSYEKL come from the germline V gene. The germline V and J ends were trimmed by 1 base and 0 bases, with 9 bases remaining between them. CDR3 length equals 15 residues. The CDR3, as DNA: TGCGCCAGCAGCCAAGGCGTTTCAATGAACACTGAAGCTTTCTTT. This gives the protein CASSQGVSMNTEAFF.

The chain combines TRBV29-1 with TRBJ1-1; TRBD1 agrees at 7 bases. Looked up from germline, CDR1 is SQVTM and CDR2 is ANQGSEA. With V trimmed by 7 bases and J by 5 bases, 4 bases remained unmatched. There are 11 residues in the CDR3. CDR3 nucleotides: TGCAGCGGTAGGGGGCATACTGAAGCTTTCTTT. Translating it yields CSGRGHTEAFF.

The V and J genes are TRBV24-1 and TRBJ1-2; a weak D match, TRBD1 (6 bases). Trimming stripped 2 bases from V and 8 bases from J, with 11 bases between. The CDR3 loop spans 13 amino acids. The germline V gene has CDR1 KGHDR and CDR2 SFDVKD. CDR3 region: CATSDSTGLGYTF. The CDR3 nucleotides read TGTGCCACCAGTGATTCCACAGGGCTCGGCTACACCTTC.

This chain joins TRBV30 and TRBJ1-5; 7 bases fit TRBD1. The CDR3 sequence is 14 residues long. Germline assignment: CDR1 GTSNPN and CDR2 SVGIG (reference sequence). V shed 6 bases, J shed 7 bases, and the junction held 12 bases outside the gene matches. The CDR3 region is CACPGQGGRQPQHF. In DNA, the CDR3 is TGTGCCTGCCCTGGGCAGGGGGGTCGGCAGCCCCAGCATTTT.

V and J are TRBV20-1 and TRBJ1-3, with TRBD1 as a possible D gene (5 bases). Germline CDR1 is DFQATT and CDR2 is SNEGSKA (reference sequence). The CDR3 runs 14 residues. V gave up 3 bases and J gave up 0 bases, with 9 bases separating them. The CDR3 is CSASRGSSGNTIYF. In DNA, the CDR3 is TGCAGTGCTAGTCGGGGGAGCTCTGGAAACACCATATATTTT.

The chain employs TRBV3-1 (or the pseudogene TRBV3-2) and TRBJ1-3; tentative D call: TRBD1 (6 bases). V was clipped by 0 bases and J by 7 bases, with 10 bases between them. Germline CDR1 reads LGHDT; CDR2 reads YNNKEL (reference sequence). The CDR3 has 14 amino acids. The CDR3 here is CASSQEVRGNTIYF. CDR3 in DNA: TGTGCCAGCAGCCAAGAAGTTAGGGGGAACACCATATATTTT.

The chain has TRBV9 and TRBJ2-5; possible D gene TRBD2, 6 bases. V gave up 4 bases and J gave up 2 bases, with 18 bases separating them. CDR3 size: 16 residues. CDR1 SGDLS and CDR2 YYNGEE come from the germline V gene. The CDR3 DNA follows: TGTGCCAGCAGCCCCCTAAGGAGGGTAATTCAAGAGACCCAGTACTTC. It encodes CASSPLRRVIQETQYF.

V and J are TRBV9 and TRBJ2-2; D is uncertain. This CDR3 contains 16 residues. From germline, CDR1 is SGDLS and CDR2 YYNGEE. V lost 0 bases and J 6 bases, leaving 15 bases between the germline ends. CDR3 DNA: TGTGCCAGCAGCGTAGACCCTGGTACTGGAGCCGGGGAGCTGTTTTTT. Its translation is CASSVDPGTGAGELFF.

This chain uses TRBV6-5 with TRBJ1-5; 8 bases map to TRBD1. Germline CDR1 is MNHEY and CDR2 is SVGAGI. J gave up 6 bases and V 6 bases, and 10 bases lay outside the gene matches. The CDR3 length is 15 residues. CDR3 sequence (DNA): TGTGCCAGCAGCCAAATCCAGGGGGCGGGTCAGCCCCAGCATTTT. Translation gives CASSQIQGAGQPQHF.

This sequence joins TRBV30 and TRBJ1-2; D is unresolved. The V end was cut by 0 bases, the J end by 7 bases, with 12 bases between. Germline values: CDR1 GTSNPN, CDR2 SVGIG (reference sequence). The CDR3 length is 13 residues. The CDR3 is CAWSVLGVGGYTF. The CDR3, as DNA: TGTGCCTGGAGTGTACTGGGCGTTGGTGGCTACACCTTC.

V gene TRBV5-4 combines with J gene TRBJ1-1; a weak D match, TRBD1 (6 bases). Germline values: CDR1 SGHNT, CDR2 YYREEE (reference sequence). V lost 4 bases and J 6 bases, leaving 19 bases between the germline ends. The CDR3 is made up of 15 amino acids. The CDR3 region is CASSQSRGSSAEAFF. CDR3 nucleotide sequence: TGTGCCAGCAGCCAGAGCAGGGGTTCTTCCGCTGAAGCTTTCTTT.

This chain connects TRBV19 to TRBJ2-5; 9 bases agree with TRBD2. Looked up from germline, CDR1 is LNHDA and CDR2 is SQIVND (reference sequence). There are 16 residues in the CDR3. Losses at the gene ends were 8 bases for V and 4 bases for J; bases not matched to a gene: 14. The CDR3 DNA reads TGTGCCAGTCAAGTAAGAGCGGGGGGCGCGGGAGAGACCCAGTACTTC. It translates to CASQVRAGGAGETQYF.

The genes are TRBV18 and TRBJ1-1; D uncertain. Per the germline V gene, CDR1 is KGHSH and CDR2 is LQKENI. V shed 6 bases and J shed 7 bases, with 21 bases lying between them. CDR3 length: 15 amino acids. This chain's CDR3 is CASSLSTRTRDEAFF. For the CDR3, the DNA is TGTGCCAGCTCCCTATCGACCAGGACGAGGGATGAAGCTTTCTTT. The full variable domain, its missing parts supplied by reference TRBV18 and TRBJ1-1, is NAGVMQNPRHLVRRRGQEARLRCSPMKGHSHVYWYRQLPEEGLKFMVYLQKENIIDESGMPKERFSAEFPKEGPSILRIQQVVRGDSAAYFCASSLSTRTRDEAFFGQGTRLTVV.

CDR3 protein: CASSEWSGNSPLHF. In DNA form, the CDR3 reads TGCGCCAGCAGTGAGTGGTCAGGAAATTCACCCCTCCACTTT. The genes are TRBV10-1 and TRBJ1-6; no definite D call. The V gene's germline CDR1 is WNHNN and CDR2 SYGVQD (reference sequence). The CDR3 is 14 amino acids. V shed 1 base and J shed 7 bases, with 8 bases lying between them.

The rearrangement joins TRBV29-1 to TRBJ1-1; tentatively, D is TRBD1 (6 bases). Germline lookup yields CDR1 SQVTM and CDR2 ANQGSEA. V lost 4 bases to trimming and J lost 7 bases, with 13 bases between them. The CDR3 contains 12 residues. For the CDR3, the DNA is TGCAGCGTTGGGCAGCAAGGGGGTGAAGCTTTCTTT. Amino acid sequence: CSVGQQGGEAFF.

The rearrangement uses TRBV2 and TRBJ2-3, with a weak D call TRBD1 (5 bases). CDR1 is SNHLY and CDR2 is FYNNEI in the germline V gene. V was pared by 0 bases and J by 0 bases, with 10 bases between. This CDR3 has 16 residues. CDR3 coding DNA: TGTGCCAGCAGTGAAGCCGACAGATTTAGCACAGATACGCAGTATTTT. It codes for CASSEADRFSTDTQYF.

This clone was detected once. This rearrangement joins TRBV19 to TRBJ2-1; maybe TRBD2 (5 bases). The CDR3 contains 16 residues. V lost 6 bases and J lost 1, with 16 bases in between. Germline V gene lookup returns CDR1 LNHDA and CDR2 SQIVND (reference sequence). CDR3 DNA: TGTGCCAGTAGAGTCGGGCGGGCTCCATCCTACAATGAGCAGTTCTTC. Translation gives CASRVGRAPSYNEQFF.

The CDR3 DNA reads TGTGCCAGCAGCTTACCGCAGGGCAGGGGAGGAAACACCATATATTTT. This translates into CASSLPQGRGGNTIYF. The rearrangement links TRBV7-6 to TRBJ1-3, with D perhaps matching TRBD1 (6 bases). This CDR3 spans 16 amino acids. Deletions cut 2 bases from V and 4 bases from J, with 15 bases between. The germline CDR1 and CDR2 sequences are SGHVS and FNYEAQ.

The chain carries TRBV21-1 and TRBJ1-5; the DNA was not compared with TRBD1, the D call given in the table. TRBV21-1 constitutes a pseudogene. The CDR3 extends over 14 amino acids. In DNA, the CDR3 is TGTGCCAGCAGCCTTACAGGGGTCAATCAGCCCCAGCATTTT. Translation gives CASSLTGVNQPQHF.

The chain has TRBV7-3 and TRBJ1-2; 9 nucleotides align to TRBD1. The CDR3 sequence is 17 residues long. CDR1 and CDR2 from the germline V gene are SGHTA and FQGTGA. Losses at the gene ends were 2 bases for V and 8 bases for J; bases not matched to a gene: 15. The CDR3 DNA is TGTGCCAGCAGCTTAGATTATACGGGGACAGGGTTTGGCGGCTACACCTTC. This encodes CASSLDYTGTGFGGYTF.

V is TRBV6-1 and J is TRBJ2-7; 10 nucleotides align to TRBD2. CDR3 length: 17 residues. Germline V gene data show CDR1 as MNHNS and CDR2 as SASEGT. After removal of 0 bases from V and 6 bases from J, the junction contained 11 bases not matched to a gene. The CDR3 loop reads CASSEAFLAGGLGEQYF. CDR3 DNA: TGTGCCAGCAGTGAAGCATTCTTAGCGGGGGGCTTGGGCGAGCAGTACTTC.

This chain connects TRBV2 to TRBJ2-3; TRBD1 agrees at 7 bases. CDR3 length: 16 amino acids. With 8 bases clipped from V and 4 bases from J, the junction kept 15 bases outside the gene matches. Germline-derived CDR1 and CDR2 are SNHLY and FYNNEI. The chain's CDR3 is CASRGPTGIKADTQYF. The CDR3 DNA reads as TGTGCCAGCCGGGGACCGACAGGGATCAAGGCAGATACGCAGTATTTT.